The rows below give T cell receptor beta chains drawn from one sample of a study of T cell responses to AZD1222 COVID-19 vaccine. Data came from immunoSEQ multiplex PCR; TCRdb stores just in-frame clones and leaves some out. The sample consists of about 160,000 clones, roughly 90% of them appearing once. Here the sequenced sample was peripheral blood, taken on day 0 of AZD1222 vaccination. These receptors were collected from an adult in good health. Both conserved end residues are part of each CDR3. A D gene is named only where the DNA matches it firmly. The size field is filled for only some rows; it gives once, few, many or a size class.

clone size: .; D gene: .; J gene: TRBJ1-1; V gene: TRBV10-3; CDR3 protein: CAISDGGSRTEAFF
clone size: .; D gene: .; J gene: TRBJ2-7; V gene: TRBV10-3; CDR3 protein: CAISESNSYQEQYF
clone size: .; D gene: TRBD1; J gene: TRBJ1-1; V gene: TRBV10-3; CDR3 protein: CAISALDRGIFKNTEAFF
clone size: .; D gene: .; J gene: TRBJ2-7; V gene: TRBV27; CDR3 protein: CASSLQGRHYEQYF
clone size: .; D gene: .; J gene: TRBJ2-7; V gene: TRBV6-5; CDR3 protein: CASGPLGRSEEQYF
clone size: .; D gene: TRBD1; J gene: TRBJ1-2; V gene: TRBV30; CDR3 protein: CAWRQVTGGKNYGYTF
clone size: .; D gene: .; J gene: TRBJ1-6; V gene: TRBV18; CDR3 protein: CASSPAALSPLHF
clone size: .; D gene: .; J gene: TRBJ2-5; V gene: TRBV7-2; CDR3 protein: CASSPIGETQYF
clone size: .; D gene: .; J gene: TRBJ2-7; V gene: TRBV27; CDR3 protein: CASSFGHSYEQYF
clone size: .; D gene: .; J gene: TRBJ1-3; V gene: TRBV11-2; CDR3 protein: CASSLAAGNTIYF
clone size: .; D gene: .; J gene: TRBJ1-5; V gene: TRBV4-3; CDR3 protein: CASSQGLGQPQHF
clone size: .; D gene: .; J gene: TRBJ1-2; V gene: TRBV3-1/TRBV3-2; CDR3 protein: CASSQDTNPDYGYTF
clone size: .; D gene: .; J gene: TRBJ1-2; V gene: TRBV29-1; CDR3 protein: CSAEAGDGYGYTF
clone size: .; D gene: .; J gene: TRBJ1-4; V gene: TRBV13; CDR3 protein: CASRDSNEKLFF
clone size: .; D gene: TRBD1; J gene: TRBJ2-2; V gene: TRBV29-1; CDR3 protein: CSAREGASGELFF
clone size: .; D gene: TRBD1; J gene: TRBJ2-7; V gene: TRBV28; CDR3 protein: CASSFTSGTDDPYEQYF
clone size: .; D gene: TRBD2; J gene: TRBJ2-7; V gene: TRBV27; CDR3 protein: CASFPRGGGGSYEQYF
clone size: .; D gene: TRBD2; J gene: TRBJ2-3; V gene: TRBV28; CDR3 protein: CASQAGGTVDTQYF
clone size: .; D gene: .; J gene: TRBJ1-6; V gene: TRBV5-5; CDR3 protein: CASTSTGTRNSPLHF
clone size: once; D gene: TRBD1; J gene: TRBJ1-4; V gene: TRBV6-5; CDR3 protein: CASSSGGTGDEKLFF
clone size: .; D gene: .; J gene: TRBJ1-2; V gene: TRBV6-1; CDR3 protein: CASSEGQGNGYTF
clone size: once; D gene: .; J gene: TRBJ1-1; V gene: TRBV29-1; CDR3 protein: CSVELDRTPFF
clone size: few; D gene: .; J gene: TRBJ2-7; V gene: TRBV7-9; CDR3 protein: CASSPLGIEQYF
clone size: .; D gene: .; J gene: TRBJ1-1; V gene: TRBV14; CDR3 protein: CASSQVGNTEAFF
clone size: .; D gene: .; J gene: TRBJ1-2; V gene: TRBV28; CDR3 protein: CASSLTVLPYGYTF
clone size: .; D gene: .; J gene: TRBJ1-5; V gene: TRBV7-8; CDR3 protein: CASSLSGSSNQPQHF
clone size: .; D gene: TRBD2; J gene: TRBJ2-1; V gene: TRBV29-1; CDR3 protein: CSAKRGSGGAEQFF
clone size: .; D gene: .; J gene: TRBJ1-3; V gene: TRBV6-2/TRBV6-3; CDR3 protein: CASSITRVAGGNTIYF
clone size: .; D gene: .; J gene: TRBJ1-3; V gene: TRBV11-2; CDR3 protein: CASSPGRGGNTIYF
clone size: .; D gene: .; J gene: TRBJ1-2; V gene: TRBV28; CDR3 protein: CASSLTGAGYTF
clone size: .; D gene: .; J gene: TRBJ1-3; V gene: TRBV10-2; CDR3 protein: CASSDGGANTIYF
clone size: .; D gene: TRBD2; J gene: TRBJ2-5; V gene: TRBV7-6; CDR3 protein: CASSPGASGRKETQYF
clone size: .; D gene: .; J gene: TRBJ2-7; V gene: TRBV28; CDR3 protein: CASSYRSRDEQYF
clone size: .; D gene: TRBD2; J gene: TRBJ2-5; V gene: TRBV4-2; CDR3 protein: CASSPRGGPGTSGRGAPQETQYF
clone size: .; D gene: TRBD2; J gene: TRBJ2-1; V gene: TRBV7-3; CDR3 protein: CASSLTRLASYEQFF